Below, 29 T cell receptor beta chains from the same sample are listed, as sequenced in a study of brain T cells in children with intractable seizures (dated by TCRdb to the early 2020s). The library was generated by the immunoSEQ multiplex PCR assay. The clones in this table, taken by TCRdb from immuneACCESS, are in-frame only. Not every clone is retained; where verified, under half of the shortfall comes from an unresolved V gene, and the cause of the rest is unknown. This sample has about 80,000 clones in its table, and about 90% of those were observed once. Clones ranked in the top ten supply around 24% of the sample. The sample's time point label, decoded: resected brain tissue, or blood drawn just prior to surgery. Material: peripheral blood, obtained at surgery. Receptors originate from a girl aged 2-9 years with Rasmussen encephalitis and intractable seizures.

The chain employs TRBV7-9 and TRBJ1-2; D not resolved. This CDR3 region has 14 residues. Germline CDR1 is SEHNR and CDR2 is FQNEAQ (reference sequence). The V and J ends lost 5 bases and 4 bases respectively, with 14 bases between them. DNA for the CDR3: TGTGCCAGCAGCCCCCAATCTATCGGCTATGGCTACACCTTC. Its protein is CASSPQSIGYGYTF.

The chain combines TRBV20-1 with TRBJ2-7; unclear D gene. CDR3 length: 11 residues. V lost 3 bases, J lost 4 bases, and 7 bases lay in between. CDR1 is DFQATT and CDR2 is SNEGSKA in the germline V gene (reference sequence). CDR3 sequence (DNA): TGCAGTGCTAGGTTAGTTTACGAGCAGTACTTC. Amino acids: CSARLVYEQYF.

CDR3 DNA: TGTGCCAGCAGTCCATTTCCCTGGGGTGGCTACACCTTC. As protein: CASSPFPWGGYTF. J is TRBJ1-2 and V is TRBV28; D gene unclear. Germline V CDR1 and CDR2: MDHEN, SYDVKM. The CDR3 consists of 13 residues. The V and J ends lost 5 bases and 7 bases respectively, with 14 bases between them.

The chain has TRBV5-4 and TRBJ2-5, with TRBD2 matching over 15 bases. This CDR3 has 17 amino acids. Germline CDR1 and CDR2: SGHNT and YYREEE (reference sequence). Trimming cost V 3 bases and J 1 base; bases outside gene matches: 4. The CDR3 region is CASSSPGLAGGQETQYF. The DNA of the CDR3 is TGTGCCAGCAGCTCACCGGGACTAGCGGGGGGCCAAGAGACCCAGTACTTC.

V gene TRBV12-5 combines with J gene TRBJ1-2, with D uncertain. This CDR3 region has 13 residues. The V end lost 0 bases, the J end lost 8 bases, and 10 bases lay between the germline ends. Germline lookup yields CDR1 LGHNT and CDR2 FRNRAP. The CDR3 spells CASGLVPLEGYTF. CDR3 sequence (DNA): TGTGCTAGTGGTTTGGTACCCTTGGAAGGCTACACCTTC. The complete variable domain, with remaining parts taken from reference TRBV12-5 and TRBJ1-2, reads DARVTQTPRHKVTEMGQEVTMRCQPILGHNTVFWYRQTMMQGLELLAYFRNRAPLDDSGMPKDRFSAEMPDATLATLKIQPSEPRDSAVYFCASGLVPLEGYTFGSGTRLTVV.

The J gene is TRBJ1-6, the V gene TRBV11-2; D not resolved. Trimming left V 5 bases short and J 10 bases short, with 15 bases between. This CDR3 contains 14 residues. Germline CDR1 reads SGHAT; CDR2 reads FQNNGV. In nucleotides, the CDR3 is TGTGCCAGCAGCCTTGGGAACCTAGGGTCACCCCTCCACTTT. As protein: CASSLGNLGSPLHF.

The chain combines TRBV5-1 with TRBJ1-2, with D possibly TRBD1 on 5 matching bases. Trimming took 4 bases from V and 9 from J, leaving 16 bases between them. The CDR3 is made up of 13 amino acids. Germline lookup yields CDR1 SGHRS and CDR2 YFSETQ. CDR3 in DNA: TGCGCCAGCAGCCTTAAGCGGGACTCAAGCTACACCTTC. Amino acid sequence: CASSLKRDSSYTF.

This clone was seen more than once but under ten times. V gene TRBV19 combines with J gene TRBJ1-5; D is unresolved. The CDR3 totals 13 residues. V dropped 4 bases and J dropped 7 bases, with 11 bases sitting between them. Germline V lookup: CDR1 LNHDA, CDR2 SQIVND (reference sequence). This CDR3 is CASSTLPRQPQHF. In nucleotides, the CDR3 is TGTGCCAGTAGTACCCTTCCCAGGCAGCCCCAGCATTTT. Variable domain in full (rest from reference TRBV19 and TRBJ1-5): DGGITQSPKYLFRKEGQNVTLSCEQNLNHDAMYWYRQDPGQGLRLIYYSQIVNDFQKGDIAEGYSVSREKKESFPLTVTSAQKNPTAFYLCASSTLPRQPQHFGDGTRLSIL.

The chain employs TRBV19 and TRBJ1-1; D ambiguous. Looked up from germline, CDR1 is LNHDA and CDR2 is SQIVND (reference sequence). The CDR3 length is 14 residues. Trimming left V 4 bases short and J 4 bases short, with 13 bases between. The CDR3 loop reads CASSTARRVTEAFF. For the CDR3, the DNA is TGTGCCAGTAGTACGGCTAGACGCGTCACTGAAGCTTTCTTT.

The chain joins TRBV24-1 to TRBJ2-1, with TRBD2 matching 15 bases. There are 19 residues in the CDR3. The germline V gene has CDR1 KGHDR and CDR2 SFDVKD. The trim removed 3 bases at V and 0 bases at J, leaving 5 bases unmatched. CDR3 sequence (DNA): TGTGCCACCAGTGATACTGGACTAGCGGGAGGGAGCTCCTACAATGAGCAGTTCTTC. Encoded protein: CATSDTGLAGGSSYNEQFF.

The rearrangement uses TRBV12-5 and TRBJ1-6, with D uncertain. V lost 6 bases and J 2 bases, leaving 11 bases between the germline ends. CDR3 size: 15 residues. CDR1 and CDR2 (germline): LGHNT, FRNRAP. The CDR3 reads CASGRDSPYNSPLHF. The CDR3, as DNA: TGTGCTAGTGGCCGAGACTCACCCTATAATTCACCCCTCCACTTT.

This sequence joins TRBV7-9 and TRBJ2-6; D perhaps matches TRBD1 (5 bases). CDR1 is SEHNR, CDR2 FQNEAQ, per germline (reference sequence). This CDR3 spans 16 amino acids. V shed 3 bases and J shed 1 base, with 10 bases lying between them. CDR3 residues: CASSFLQESGANVLTF. Written as DNA, the CDR3 is TGTGCCAGCAGCTTCCTACAGGAATCTGGGGCCAACGTCCTGACTTTC.

The rearrangement joins TRBV9 to TRBJ2-3; 11 bases are shared with TRBD2. V lost 0 bases to trimming and J lost 5 bases; unmatched junction nucleotides: 5. Germline values: CDR1 SGDLS, CDR2 YYNGEE. The CDR3 has 16 residues. CDR3 sequence reads: CASSVVIAGGLDTQYF. The CDR3 DNA sequence: TGTGCCAGCAGCGTAGTGATAGCGGGGGGGCTAGATACGCAGTATTTT.

The chain employs TRBV12-5 and TRBJ1-5; no firm D call. CDR1 is LGHNT and CDR2 is FRNRAP in the germline V gene. The CDR3 covers 14 residues. V was clipped by 1 base and J by 0 bases, with 4 bases between them. The CDR3 DNA follows: TGTGCTAGTGGTTTGGGTGTTAGCAATCAGCCCCAGCATTTT. Its protein product is CASGLGVSNQPQHF.

The chain joins TRBV7-9 to TRBJ2-5; 7 nucleotides line up with TRBD1. V lost 7 bases and J lost 5; bases outside the gene matches: 10. CDR1 is SEHNR, CDR2 FQNEAQ, per germline (reference sequence). This CDR3 is 14 amino acids long. CDR3 sequence reads: CASTTWDSRETQYF. CDR3 coding DNA: TGTGCCAGCACCACATGGGACAGCCGCGAGACCCAGTACTTC.

The V and J genes are TRBV27 and TRBJ1-2; 10 positions match TRBD1. The CDR3 loop spans 17 amino acids. From germline, CDR1 is MNHEY and CDR2 SMNVEV (reference sequence). Trimming cost V 6 bases and J 8 bases; bases outside gene matches: 18. The chain's CDR3 is CASSPSGGQGRRTGYTF. The DNA for the CDR3 is TGTGCCAGCAGCCCATCCGGGGGACAGGGGAGAAGGACGGGCTACACCTTC.

The V call is TRBV24-1, the J call TRBJ2-3; 10 positions match TRBD2. The CDR3 extends over 17 amino acids. Looked up from germline, CDR1 is KGHDR and CDR2 is SFDVKD. The trim removed 5 bases at V and 4 bases at J, leaving 11 bases unmatched. DNA of the CDR3: TGTGCCACCAGTGTTCCCCCAGCGGGAGGGGTCGCAGATACGCAGTATTTT. Translating gives CATSVPPAGGVADTQYF.

CDR3 amino acids: CASSLDPQPQHF. The CDR3 DNA reads TGTGCCAGCAGTTTAGACCCTCAGCCCCAGCATTTT. This chain uses TRBV12-3 or TRBV12-4 with TRBJ1-5; D unclear. V was pared by 1 base and J by 6 bases, with 4 bases between. The CDR3 consists of 12 residues.

V gene TRBV29-1 combines with J gene TRBJ2-2, with D uncertain. Germline CDR1 reads SQVTM; CDR2 reads ANQGSEA. V shed 7 bases and J shed 4 bases, with 16 bases lying between them. The CDR3 has 14 amino acids. The CDR3 protein is CSGRVGLGTGELFF. CDR3 bases: TGCAGCGGCCGGGTAGGGCTCGGCACCGGGGAGCTGTTTTTT.

V is TRBV11-2 and J is TRBJ2-7, with D perhaps matching TRBD1 or TRBD2 (5 bases each). V lost 1 base to trimming and J lost 4 bases, with 14 bases between them. The CDR3 is 15 amino acids. Per the germline V gene, CDR1 is SGHAT and CDR2 is FQNNGV. For the CDR3, the DNA is TGTGCCAGCAGCTTAGGGATCGGGGCCGGTTACGAGCAGTACTTC. This codes for CASSLGIGAGYEQYF. The full variable domain, rest sourced from reference TRBV11-2 and TRBJ2-7, is EAGVAQSPRYKIIEKRQSVAFWCNPISGHATLYWYQQILGQGPKLLIQFQNNGVVDDSQLPKDRFSAERLKGVDSTLKIQPAKLEDSAVYLCASSLGIGAGYEQYFGPGTRLTVT.

The rearrangement uses TRBV28 and TRBJ2-7; 8 bases are a match to TRBD2. V was pared by 4 bases and J by 2 bases, with 4 bases of the junction left unmatched. The V gene's germline CDR1 is MDHEN and CDR2 SYDVKM. The CDR3 has 14 residues. This CDR3 is CASSSSGPAYEQYF. The CDR3 DNA is TGTGCCAGCAGTTCTAGCGGGCCGGCCTACGAGCAGTACTTC.

This CDR3 is CATTRTGTEAFF. CDR3 nucleotides: TGTGCCACTACAAGAACGGGCACTGAAGCTTTCTTT. The V gene is TRBV7-9, the J gene TRBJ1-1; D gene unclear. Germline CDR1 and CDR2: SEHNR and FQNEAQ (reference sequence). The V and J ends lost 10 bases and 4 bases respectively, with 13 bases between them. The CDR3 spans 12 residues.

The chain uses TRBV5-4 and TRBJ2-7; 8 nucleotides match TRBD2. After removal of 3 bases from V and 3 bases from J, the junction contained 8 bases not matched to a gene. Per germline, CDR1 SGHNT and CDR2 YYREEE (reference sequence). This CDR3 comprises 15 residues. The CDR3 is CASSSSSGYLYEQYF. CDR3 DNA sequence: TGTGCCAGCAGCTCGTCTAGCGGGTACCTCTACGAGCAGTACTTC.

The chain is built from TRBV10-2 and TRBJ1-2; TRBD1 matches at 10 bases. The CDR3 has 15 amino acids. V lost 8 bases and J lost 4; bases outside the gene matches: 10. Germline V gene data show CDR1 as WSHSY and CDR2 as SAAADI. CDR3 sequence: CASVIETGGFYGYTF. The CDR3 DNA follows: TGCGCCAGCGTCATCGAGACAGGGGGCTTCTATGGCTACACCTTC.

The V call is TRBV6-6, the J call TRBJ1-2; 7 bases are a match to TRBD1. CDR3 length equals 14 residues. CDR1 and CDR2 from the germline V gene are MNHNY and SVGAGI (reference sequence). V shed 6 bases, J shed 3 bases, and the junction held 7 bases outside the gene matches. CDR3 region: CASRIFGTDYGYTF. The CDR3 DNA reads as TGTGCCAGCAGAATTTTCGGGACAGACTATGGCTACACCTTC.

The chain has TRBV6-5 and TRBJ2-3; 9 bases align to TRBD2. The germline V gene has CDR1 MNHEY and CDR2 SVGAGI. The CDR3 consists of 13 residues. V was pared by 10 bases and J by 1 base, with 3 bases of the junction left unmatched. CDR3 bases: TGTGCCATCCAGCGGGGGGGCACAGATACGCAGTATTTT. It encodes CAIQRGGTDTQYF.

The V and J genes are TRBV11-3 and TRBJ2-7; TRBD2 agrees at 7 bases. V lost 8 bases to trimming and J lost 1 base; unmatched junction nucleotides: 11. Germline CDR1 SGHNT, CDR2 YENEEA. This CDR3 spans 15 amino acids. As DNA, the CDR3 is TGTGCCAGCGCTCCAGGCGGGAGTGCTTCCTACGAGCAGTACTTC. It specifies CASAPGGSASYEQYF.

The chain combines TRBV6-5 with TRBJ1-1; D ambiguous. Germline CDR1 MNHEY, CDR2 SVGAGI. The CDR3 is made up of 14 amino acids. The V gene lost 7 bases and the J gene lost 1 base, with 13 bases spanning the gap. The CDR3 DNA sequence: TGTGCCAGCACCCACCGAGCTGGGAACACTGAAGCTTTCTTT. It specifies CASTHRAGNTEAFF.

J is TRBJ2-2 and V is TRBV30; D may be TRBD1 (5 bases). The CDR3 has 13 amino acids. Per germline, CDR1 GTSNPN and CDR2 SVGIG (reference sequence). Trimming cost V 1 base and J 5 bases, with 8 bases left between them. Here the CDR3 reads CAWSDQGTGELFF. Here the CDR3 DNA reads TGTGCCTGGAGTGACCAGGGAACCGGGGAGCTGTTTTTT.